Shown below are 24 T cell receptor beta chains from a single sample sequenced in a study of long-term antiretroviral therapy in people with HIV. Sequencing used immunoSEQ v3.0 at survey level. Assay used: immunoSEQ multiplex PCR; TCRdb lists only in-frame clones, some missing. The table has around 30,000 clones, around 85% seen once; the top ten hold 8% to 10%. The material was unsorted PBMCs, obtained 2.3 years after starting antiretroviral therapy. Source of these receptors: a man aged 35 to 55 with HIV.

V and J are TRBV27 and TRBJ1-5; possible D gene TRBD1, 5 bases. CDR1 and CDR2 (germline): MNHEY, SMNVEV (reference sequence). V lost 2 bases, J lost 7 bases, and 9 bases lay in between. The CDR3 extends over 13 amino acids. CDR3 sequence: CASSLERGQPQHF. CDR3 bases: TGTGCCAGCAGTTTAGAGCGGGGCCAGCCCCAGCATTTT.

The chain uses TRBV11-2 and TRBJ1-2, with D possibly being TRBD1 (5 bases). The V gene lost 5 bases and the J gene lost 4 bases, with 14 bases spanning the gap. Germline V CDR1 and CDR2: SGHAT, FQNNGV. The length of the CDR3 is 14 residues. In nucleotides, the CDR3 is TGTGCCAGCAGCGTTTCGGGGGTGGGCTATGGCTACACCTTC. Translated: CASSVSGVGYGYTF.

This clone appeared once. V usage is TRBV7-6 and J usage is TRBJ2-5, with no clear D. Looked up from germline, CDR1 is SGHVS and CDR2 is FNYEAQ. The length of the CDR3 is 13 residues. Trimming pared 5 bases from V and 2 bases from J, leaving 9 bases between. CDR3 sequence reads: CASSPTHQETQYF. CDR3 sequence (DNA): TGTGCCAGCAGCCCCACGCATCAAGAGACCCAGTACTTC.

The chain has TRBV5-1 and TRBJ2-6; D is undetermined. Germline CDR1 and CDR2: SGHRS and YFSETQ. The V gene lost 4 bases and the J gene lost 4 bases, with 9 bases spanning the gap. The length of the CDR3 is 14 residues. CDR3 sequence reads: CASSLPTGANVLTF. The CDR3 DNA is TGCGCCAGCAGCCTACCGACGGGGGCCAACGTCCTGACTTTC.

CDR3 residues: CASSIIFGRTSYNEQFF. Here the CDR3 DNA reads TGTGCCAGTAGTATCATTTTCGGCAGGACTTCCTACAATGAGCAGTTCTTC. The chain is built from TRBV19 and TRBJ2-1; tentative D call: TRBD2 (5 bases). This CDR3 is built from 17 residues. CDR1 and CDR2 from the germline V gene are LNHDA and SQIVND (reference sequence). Trimming removed 3 bases at V and 1 base at J, with 16 bases between.

The CDR3 coding sequence is TGTGCCAGCAGTAAAGGACCCTTAGAAGAGACCCAGTACTTC. Translated: CASSKGPLEETQYF. The chain has TRBV2 and TRBJ2-5; no clear D. The CDR3 runs to 14 residues. CDR1 and CDR2 from the germline V gene are SNHLY and FYNNEI. Between the trimmed V and J ends, which lost 5 bases and 3 bases, there was a span of 13 bases.

The CDR3 loop reads CASSEQAYNSPLHF. The CDR3 bases are TGCGCCAGCAGTGAGCAGGCCTATAATTCACCCCTCCACTTT. J is TRBJ1-6 and V is TRBV10-2; D gene unclear. From germline, CDR1 is WSHSY and CDR2 SAAADI. The CDR3 consists of 14 residues. Trimming pared 2 bases from V and 2 bases from J, leaving 4 bases between.

The rearrangement links TRBV2 to TRBJ1-3; weak D call: TRBD1 (5 bases). This CDR3 has 15 residues. Germline-derived CDR1 and CDR2 are SNHLY and FYNNEI. V was shortened by 6 bases and J by 0 bases, with 12 bases between the two germline ends. The CDR3 reads CASSLGLNSGNTIYF. The CDR3 nucleotides read TGTGCCAGCAGCCTGGGGCTGAACTCTGGAAACACCATATATTTT.

This chain uses TRBV10-3 with TRBJ2-5, with 8 bases matching TRBD1. The junction had 6 bases not matched to a gene; V was cut back by 2 bases and J by 1 base. This CDR3 has 16 amino acids. CDR1 and CDR2 (germline): ENHRY, SYGVKD. CDR3 nucleotide sequence: TGTGCCATCAGTGAGCGCCCCGGGACAGGCCAAGAGACCCAGTACTTC. Its translation is CAISERPGTGQETQYF.

This clone was seen only once. The chain employs TRBV15 and TRBJ1-4, with 8 positions matching TRBD1. With V trimmed by 6 bases and J by 7 bases, 10 bases remained unmatched. CDR1 LNHNV and CDR2 YYDKDF come from the germline V gene (reference sequence). The length of the CDR3 is 15 residues. CDR3: CATRYARTGGEKLFF. The CDR3 nucleotides are TGTGCCACCAGGTATGCCCGAACAGGGGGTGAAAAACTGTTTTTT.

This clone has just one count. V usage is TRBV6-1 and J usage is TRBJ2-3; D may match TRBD1 or TRBD2 (6 bases each). CDR3 length: 15 residues. The germline V gene encodes CDR1 MNHNS and CDR2 SASEGT. Trimming took off 1 base at V and 6 bases at J, with 14 bases between the two ends. The CDR3 DNA reads TGTGCCAGCAGTGAAGTGGGGGGCGTTGTTGATACGCAGTATTTT. This encodes CASSEVGGVVDTQYF.

The chain carries TRBV28 and TRBJ1-1, with no clear D. V was shortened by 4 bases and J by 11 bases, with 14 bases between the two germline ends. The CDR3 contains 12 residues. CDR1 is MDHEN, CDR2 SYDVKM, per germline. The CDR3 loop reads CASSSRRGGAFF. The CDR3 coding sequence is TGTGCCAGCAGTTCCAGACGAGGAGGGGCTTTCTTT. Combining the CDR3 with reference TRBV28 and TRBJ1-1 gives the whole variable domain DVKVTQSSRYLVKRTGEKVFLECVQDMDHENMFWYRQDPGLGLRLIYFSYDVKMKEKGDIPEGYSVSREKKERFSLILESASTNQTSMYLCASSSRRGGAFFGQGTRLTVV.

V and J are TRBV10-2 and TRBJ2-7; weak D call: TRBD1 (5 bases). Trimming left V 5 bases short and J 3 bases short, with 11 bases between. The CDR3 has 13 amino acids. Per germline, CDR1 WSHSY and CDR2 SAAADI. CDR3 sequence (DNA): TGCGCCAGCAGTATAGGGGCGAGCTACGAGCAGTACTTC. This sequence encodes CASSIGASYEQYF.

On this clone itself: The junction departs from germline at one end; a sequencing error may be responsible. V is TRBV30 and J is TRBJ2-7; D possibly corresponds to TRBD1 (5 bases). The CDR3 extends over 14 amino acids. CDR1 and CDR2 (germline): GTSNPN, SVGIG (reference sequence). The CDR3 protein is CARSVAPGYVEQYF. As DNA, the CDR3 is TGTGCCCGGAGTGTAGCCCCAGGGTACGTCGAGCAGTACTTC.

The chain is built from TRBV9 and TRBJ2-3; no firm D call. Deletions cut 2 bases from V and 3 bases from J, with 4 bases between. Germline CDR1 reads SGDLS; CDR2 reads YYNGEE. The CDR3 contains 12 residues. The CDR3 loop reads CASSVGTDTQYF. The DNA of the CDR3 is TGTGCCAGCAGCGTGGGAACAGATACGCAGTATTTT.

In its sample, this clone was seen a few times. This CDR3 reads CASSYGTGFYEQYF. In nucleotides, the CDR3 is TGCGCCAGCAGCTACGGGACAGGGTTCTACGAGCAGTACTTC. This chain uses TRBV5-1 with TRBJ2-7, with TRBD1 identical over 9 bases. The V gene end was trimmed by 3 bases and the J gene end by 3 bases; junction bases not matched to a gene: 4. CDR1 and CDR2 from the germline V gene are SGHRS and YFSETQ. The CDR3 covers 14 residues.

This clone has only one observation. V and J are TRBV19 and TRBJ2-2; no clear D gene. CDR1 and CDR2 (germline): LNHDA, SQIVND (reference sequence). V lost 0 bases and J 0 bases, leaving 8 bases between the germline ends. This CDR3 has 16 residues. CDR3 loop: CASSIDGHANTGELFF. Written as DNA, the CDR3 is TGTGCCAGTAGTATAGATGGTCACGCGAACACCGGGGAGCTGTTTTTT. Looking up the rest from reference TRBV19 and TRBJ2-2 gives the full variable domain: DGGITQSPKYLFRKEGQNVTLSCEQNLNHDAMYWYRQDPGQGLRLIYYSQIVNDFQKGDIAEGYSVSREKKESFPLTVTSAQKNPTAFYLCASSIDGHANTGELFFGEGSRLTVL.

The chain recombines TRBV6-1 with TRBJ1-4; D is unresolved. This CDR3 has 14 amino acids. Trimming took 5 bases from V and 3 from J, leaving 10 bases between them. The germline V gene has CDR1 MNHNS and CDR2 SASEGT. CDR3 DNA: TGTGCCAGCAGTAGGACTGACCCTAATGAAAAACTGTTTTTT. Protein product: CASSRTDPNEKLFF.

With respect to this clone: Other DNA sequences in this sample translate to the same CDR3. The V gene is TRBV5-1, the J gene TRBJ1-1; D uncertain. CDR3 length equals 11 residues. Per germline, CDR1 SGHRS and CDR2 YFSETQ. The V gene lost 0 bases and the J gene lost 8 bases, with 5 bases spanning the gap. The CDR3 DNA reads as TGCGCCAGCAGCTTGGGGACGGAAGCTTTCTTT. As protein: CASSLGTEAFF.

The V gene is TRBV18, the J gene TRBJ1-1; TRBD1 might be the D (6 bases). The germline V gene has CDR1 KGHSH and CDR2 LQKENI. The V end was cut by 3 bases, the J end by 8 bases, with 10 bases between. The CDR3 consists of 12 residues. CDR3 residues: CASSPYGTEAFF. Here the CDR3 DNA reads TGTGCCAGCTCACCCTATGGGACAGAAGCTTTCTTT. The full variable domain, with the rest looked up from reference TRBV18 and TRBJ1-1, is NAGVMQNPRHLVRRRGQEARLRCSPMKGHSHVYWYRQLPEEGLKFMVYLQKENIIDESGMPKERFSAEFPKEGPSILRIQQVVRGDSAAYFCASSPYGTEAFFGQGTRLTVV.

The rearrangement joins TRBV11-2 to TRBJ2-7; D possibly corresponds to TRBD2 (6 bases). Germline-derived CDR1 and CDR2 are SGHAT and FQNNGV. The CDR3 loop spans 18 amino acids. Deletions cut 5 bases from V and 2 bases from J, with 25 bases between. The CDR3 sequence is CASSPTGRWRGETYEQYF. The CDR3, as DNA: TGTGCCAGCAGCCCGACCGGGCGTTGGCGGGGAGAGACCTACGAGCAGTACTTC.

The V call is TRBV29-1, the J call TRBJ2-3; weak D call: TRBD1 (5 bases). Trimming took 4 bases from V and 1 from J, leaving 9 bases between them. The CDR3 consists of 13 residues. Per germline, CDR1 SQVTM and CDR2 ANQGSEA. CDR3 in amino acids: CSVVGPGTDTQYF. The CDR3, as DNA: TGCAGCGTTGTGGGGCCCGGCACAGATACGCAGTATTTT.

V gene TRBV13 combines with J gene TRBJ1-2; the match to TRBD1 covers 8 bases. The germline V gene encodes CDR1 PRHDT and CDR2 FYEKMQ (reference sequence). With 0 bases clipped from V and 7 bases from J, the junction kept 22 bases outside the gene matches. This CDR3 is 20 amino acids long. CDR3 coding DNA: TGTGCCAGCAGCTTAGGAGGGTCGACAGGGGCTTCGACACCCGGCGGTGGCTACACCTTC. It yields the protein CASSLGGSTGASTPGGGYTF.

The rearrangement links TRBV10-2 to TRBJ1-1; unclear D gene. Germline loops: CDR1 WSHSY, CDR2 SAAADI. The CDR3 runs 15 residues. V gave up 10 bases and J gave up 3 bases, with 21 bases separating them. CDR3 loop: CATYPRPGLDTEAFF. The CDR3 DNA is TGCGCCACCTACCCCCGGCCAGGTTTGGACACTGAAGCTTTCTTT.